The 17 T cell receptor beta chains below come from one sample, sequenced in a study of cytomegalovirus exposure and HLA in healthy donors. Amplification used 60 Vbeta primers and 13 Jbeta primers. Assay used: immunoSEQ multiplex PCR; TCRdb lists only in-frame clones, some missing. Of approximately 190,000 clones in the sample, 81% are singletons; the top ten hold 3.8%. The sequenced sample was PBMCs. Every receptor here comes from a man aged 45 to 65 in good health and CMV-seronegative.

V usage is TRBV9 and J usage is TRBJ1-3; D not resolved. Trimming cost V 3 bases and J 0 bases, with 10 bases left between them. The CDR3 has 15 residues. The germline V gene encodes CDR1 SGDLS and CDR2 YYNGEE. The chain's CDR3 is CASSDSPRSGNTIYF. The CDR3 DNA follows: TGTGCCAGCAGCGATTCCCCCCGCTCTGGAAACACCATATATTTT.

This chain connects TRBV23-1 to TRBJ2-7, with 9 positions matching TRBD1. TRBV23-1 is placed among ORFs of uncertain function. Trimming cost V 6 bases and J 6 bases; bases outside gene matches: 9. The CDR3 covers 14 residues. The CDR3 DNA is TGCGCCAGCAGCCCGACAGGGGGATGTGCCGAGCAGTACTTC. Protein sequence: CASSPTGGCAEQYF.

The genes are TRBV5-1 and TRBJ2-2, with TRBD2 as a possible D gene (7 bases). The CDR3 totals 15 residues. Germline lookup yields CDR1 SGHRS and CDR2 YFSETQ. Trimming removed 5 bases at V and 0 bases at J, with 11 bases between. In nucleotides, the CDR3 is TGCGCCAGCAGTACAGGGACTACGAACACCGGGGAGCTGTTTTTT. It codes for CASSTGTTNTGELFF.

The rearrangement uses TRBV18 and TRBJ1-2, with TRBD1 matching 7 bases. CDR1 and CDR2 (germline): KGHSH, LQKENI. The V and J ends lost 2 bases and 4 bases, in that order; junction bases with no gene match: 4. The CDR3 runs to 14 residues. CDR3 in amino acids: CASSPLGTAYGYTF. In DNA, the CDR3 is TGTGCCAGCTCACCATTGGGGACAGCCTATGGCTACACCTTC.

The V call is TRBV19, the J call TRBJ1-2, with 8 bases identical to TRBD1. CDR3 length: 15 amino acids. The ends lost 6 bases at V and 0 bases at J; junction bases unmatched: 6. Germline V CDR1 and CDR2: LNHDA, SQIVND (reference sequence). The CDR3 sequence is CASSPGQASNYGYTF. In DNA form, the CDR3 reads TGTGCCAGTAGCCCGGGACAGGCCTCTAACTATGGCTACACCTTC.

The chain combines TRBV27 with TRBJ2-7, with D maybe TRBD2 (7 bases). Per the germline V gene, CDR1 is MNHEY and CDR2 is SMNVEV (reference sequence). V was clipped by 5 bases and J by 3 bases, with 17 bases between them. This CDR3 spans 15 amino acids. The CDR3: CASSPLRGGLYEQYF. Written as DNA, the CDR3 is TGTGCCAGCAGTCCCCTCCGCGGGGGCCTCTACGAGCAGTACTTC.

The chain carries TRBV7-2 and TRBJ1-6; D is uncertain. Deletions cut 5 bases from V and 0 bases from J, with 14 bases between. CDR3 length: 17 residues. Per the germline V gene, CDR1 is SGHTA and CDR2 is FQGNSA. In nucleotides, the CDR3 is TGTGCCAGCAGCGCAACAGTCGCCCTCTCCTATAATTCACCCCTCCACTTT. Its protein is CASSATVALSYNSPLHF.

This chain links TRBV11-2 with TRBJ2-1, with 11 nucleotides matching TRBD2. The CDR3 spans 15 residues. The ends lost 6 bases at V and 4 bases at J; junction bases unmatched: 5. CDR1 SGHAT and CDR2 FQNNGV come from the germline V gene. CDR3 coding DNA: TGTGCCAGCAGATCCGGGACTAGCGGTTACAATGAGCAGTTCTTC. This gives the protein CASRSGTSGYNEQFF. Complete variable domain (other parts from reference TRBV11-2 and TRBJ2-1): EAGVAQSPRYKIIEKRQSVAFWCNPISGHATLYWYQQILGQGPKLLIQFQNNGVVDDSQLPKDRFSAERLKGVDSTLKIQPAKLEDSAVYLCASRSGTSGYNEQFFGPGTRLTVL.

V gene TRBV6-5 combines with J gene TRBJ2-5; 11 bases map to TRBD2. The CDR3 is 15 residues long. Germline V CDR1 and CDR2: MNHEY, SVGAGI. Losses at the gene ends were 5 bases for V and 5 bases for J; bases not matched to a gene: 7. The CDR3 DNA reads as TGTGCCAGCAGTCTTAGCGGGGGGGCAGGGGAGACCCAGTACTTC. This encodes CASSLSGGAGETQYF.

This rearrangement joins TRBV9 to TRBJ2-2; 7 nucleotides agree with TRBD2. V lost 3 bases to trimming and J lost 2 bases; unmatched junction nucleotides: 7. The CDR3 runs 16 residues. Germline lookup yields CDR1 SGDLS and CDR2 YYNGEE. The DNA for the CDR3 is TGTGCCAGCAGCGACCCAAGCGGGACCAACACCGGGGAGCTGTTTTTT. Protein product: CASSDPSGTNTGELFF.

The chain carries TRBV5-1 and TRBJ2-1; TRBD2 agrees at 8 bases. Per the germline V gene, CDR1 is SGHRS and CDR2 is YFSETQ. With 5 bases clipped from V and 8 bases from J, the junction kept 12 bases outside the gene matches. The CDR3 consists of 15 residues. CDR3 in DNA: TGCGCCAGCAGGCAAGGGACTAGTCGGGTGGATGAGCAGTTCTTC. It encodes CASRQGTSRVDEQFF.

The rearrangement uses TRBV18 and TRBJ2-7, with TRBD1 matching over 8 bases. V dropped 6 bases and J dropped 1; count of bases not matched to a gene: 8. The CDR3 has 15 amino acids. The V gene's germline CDR1 is KGHSH and CDR2 LQKENI. Here the CDR3 DNA reads TGTGCCAGCTCTCCGGCAGGGGGCCCTTCCTACGAGCAGTACTTC. Translation gives CASSPAGGPSYEQYF. The full variable domain, its missing parts supplied by reference TRBV18 and TRBJ2-7, is NAGVMQNPRHLVRRRGQEARLRCSPMKGHSHVYWYRQLPEEGLKFMVYLQKENIIDESGMPKERFSAEFPKEGPSILRIQQVVRGDSAAYFCASSPAGGPSYEQYFGPGTRLTVT.

The chain links TRBV27 to TRBJ1-2; D not certain. CDR3 size: 12 residues. Germline CDR1 MNHEY, CDR2 SMNVEV (reference sequence). V lost 4 bases and J 7 bases, leaving 10 bases between the germline ends. CDR3 sequence reads: CASSSPGSGYTF. The CDR3 DNA reads TGTGCCAGCAGTTCCCCGGGAAGTGGCTACACCTTC.

The chain couples TRBV2 to TRBJ1-2, with 7 bases lining up with TRBD1. Trimming removed 8 bases from V and 6 bases from J; junction bases left unmatched: 9. Germline CDR1 is SNHLY and CDR2 is FYNNEI. This CDR3 has 13 residues. CDR3 DNA: TGTGCCAGCGCTGGACAGGTCCGCCATGGCTACACCTTC. Protein product: CASAGQVRHGYTF.

This chain links TRBV7-3 with TRBJ2-5, with no clear D. This CDR3 is 11 amino acids long. Trimming stripped 5 bases from V and 4 bases from J, with 5 bases between. CDR1 and CDR2 (germline): SGHTA, FQGTGA. Here the CDR3 DNA reads TGTGCCAGCAGCGCCGGAGAGACCCAGTACTTC. It encodes CASSAGETQYF.

V and J are TRBV5-1 and TRBJ2-1; maybe TRBD1 (8 bases). The length of the CDR3 is 14 residues. V gave up 6 bases and J gave up 7 bases, with 17 bases separating them. Germline V gene data show CDR1 as SGHRS and CDR2 as YFSETQ. In DNA, the CDR3 is TGCGCCAGCAATTTGGACAGGGAGGGGAATGAGCAGTTCTTC. Residues: CASNLDREGNEQFF.

This chain connects TRBV10-3 to TRBJ2-2; TRBD1 agrees at 7 bases. V lost 2 bases and J lost 8; bases outside the gene matches: 5. The CDR3 loop spans 14 amino acids. Germline V lookup: CDR1 ENHRY, CDR2 SYGVKD. CDR3 DNA: TGTGCCATCAGTGAGACAGGGGCGACGGGGGAGCTGTTTTTT. Amino acid sequence: CAISETGATGELFF.